A selection of T cell receptor beta chains follows, all from one sample in a study of blood T cell repertoires in COVID-19. Sequencing used immunoSEQ multiplex PCR; TCRdb keeps in-frame clones, though not all of them. The sample yields fewer than 200,000 clones, nearly 90% seen once. Sequencing input: peripheral blood. These receptors originate from a man aged 18 to 29 who had recovered from COVID-19. Each CDR3 is given with its conserved first and last residue. A D gene is named only where the DNA matches it firmly. Size values are once, few and many counts, or a class for expanded clones, and some rows have none.

V gene: TRBV5-1
clone size: once
D gene: TRBD2
J gene: TRBJ2-1
CDR3 protein: CASSLKAGDQFF
CDR3 DNA: TGCGCCAGCAGCTTGAAAGCGGGAGATCAGTTCTTC

V gene: TRBV7-9
clone size: once
D gene: TRBD2
J gene: TRBJ2-7
CDR3 protein: CASSPPLGGNSYEQYF
CDR3 DNA: TGTGCCAGCAGCCCGCCCTTGGGAGGGAACTCCTACGAGCAGTACTTC

V gene: TRBV28
clone size: once
D gene: .
J gene: TRBJ1-5
CDR3 protein: CASRGPSRDSLYSNQPQHF
CDR3 DNA: TGTGCCAGCCGGGGCCCCTCTCGGGACTCCTTATATAGCAATCAGCCCCAGCATTTT

V gene: TRBV27
clone size: once
D gene: TRBD2
J gene: TRBJ2-1
CDR3 protein: CASSLPGTSGRAEQFF
CDR3 DNA: TGTGCCAGCAGTTTACCGGGGACTAGCGGGAGGGCCGAGCAGTTCTTC

V gene: TRBV5-1
clone size: .
D gene: .
J gene: TRBJ1-1
CDR3 protein: CASSLAQGATEAFF
CDR3 DNA: TGCGCCAGCAGCTTGGCACAGGGTGCCACTGAAGCTTTCTTT

V gene: TRBV19
clone size: once
D gene: .
J gene: TRBJ2-3
CDR3 protein: CASSIDRRRSSTDTQYF
CDR3 DNA: TGTGCCAGTAGTATCGACAGGAGGAGGTCTAGCACAGATACGCAGTATTTT

V gene: TRBV7-9
clone size: .
D gene: .
J gene: TRBJ2-6
CDR3 protein: CASSSSGFSGANVLTF
CDR3 DNA: TGTGCCAGCAGCTCCTCAGGGTTCTCTGGGGCCAACGTCCTGACTTTC

V gene: TRBV30
clone size: .
D gene: TRBD1
J gene: TRBJ1-6
CDR3 protein: CAWSPDRDSPLHF
CDR3 DNA: TGTGCCTGGAGTCCCGACAGGGATTCACCCCTCCACTTT

V gene: TRBV6-4
clone size: .
D gene: TRBD1
J gene: TRBJ2-2
CDR3 protein: CASSVDSGTGGITGELFF
CDR3 DNA: TGTGCCAGCAGTGTGGATTCCGGGACAGGGGGCATCACCGGGGAGCTGTTTTTT

V gene: TRBV6-6
clone size: .
D gene: TRBD1
J gene: TRBJ1-1
CDR3 protein: CASRRQGARGNTEAFF
CDR3 DNA: TGTGCCAGCAGGCGACAGGGGGCGCGGGGGAACACTGAAGCTTTCTTT

V gene: TRBV6-6
clone size: .
D gene: .
J gene: TRBJ1-4
CDR3 protein: CVTRDKGVEKLFF
CDR3 DNA: TGTGTCACACGGGACAAAGGCGTTGAAAAACTGTTTTTT

V gene: TRBV10-3
clone size: once
D gene: .
J gene: TRBJ1-4
CDR3 protein: CAISDVIGQTNEKLFF
CDR3 DNA: TGTGCCATCAGTGACGTGATAGGACAGACTAATGAAAAACTGTTTTTT

V gene: TRBV7-2
clone size: .
D gene: .
J gene: TRBJ1-1
CDR3 protein: CASSFYLSGAEAFF
CDR3 DNA: TGTGCCAGCAGCTTCTACTTATCGGGGGCTGAAGCTTTCTTT

V gene: TRBV9
clone size: .
D gene: .
J gene: TRBJ2-5
CDR3 protein: CASSTHQETQYF
CDR3 DNA: TGTGCCAGCAGCACTCATCAAGAGACCCAGTACTTC

V gene: TRBV30
clone size: .
D gene: TRBD2
J gene: TRBJ2-7
CDR3 protein: CAWRGTSGKNEQYF
CDR3 DNA: TGTGCCTGGCGGGGGACTAGCGGGAAGAACGAGCAGTACTTC

V gene: TRBV7-3
clone size: .
D gene: .
J gene: TRBJ2-3
CDR3 protein: CASSPGRSTDTQYF
CDR3 DNA: TGTGCCAGCAGCCCCGGGAGAAGCACAGATACGCAGTATTTT

V gene: TRBV5-1
clone size: .
D gene: TRBD2
J gene: TRBJ2-2
CDR3 protein: CASSLSGGSDSGELFF
CDR3 DNA: TGCGCCAGCAGCCTTTCGGGCGGGAGTGACAGCGGGGAGCTGTTTTTT

V gene: TRBV28
clone size: .
D gene: .
J gene: TRBJ1-4
CDR3 protein: CASHPQGSQKLFF
CDR3 DNA: TGTGCCAGCCACCCCCAGGGTAGTCAAAAACTGTTTTTT

V gene: TRBV27
clone size: .
D gene: TRBD1
J gene: TRBJ2-5
CDR3 protein: CASSLLQGRQETQYF
CDR3 DNA: TGTGCCAGCAGTTTACTACAGGGGAGACAAGAGACCCAGTACTTC

V gene: TRBV7-6
clone size: .
D gene: TRBD2
J gene: TRBJ2-3
CDR3 protein: CASSLLPSLAGEVVDTQYF
CDR3 DNA: TGTGCCAGCAGCTTATTACCTTCATTAGCGGGAGAAGTCGTAGATACGCAGTATTTT

V gene: TRBV7-2
clone size: .
D gene: .
J gene: TRBJ1-1
CDR3 protein: CASSSREVAFF
CDR3 DNA: TGTGCCAGCAGCTCGCGTGAAGTCGCTTTCTTT

V gene: TRBV9
clone size: once
D gene: TRBD1
J gene: TRBJ2-2
CDR3 protein: CASSDQGARGNTGELFF
CDR3 DNA: TGTGCCAGCAGCGATCAGGGGGCTCGGGGGAACACCGGGGAGCTGTTTTTT

V gene: TRBV9
clone size: few
D gene: TRBD2
J gene: TRBJ2-1
CDR3 protein: CASSVLGILAGPNNEQFF
CDR3 DNA: TGTGCCAGCAGCGTACTGGGGATTCTAGCGGGACCCAACAATGAGCAGTTCTTC

V gene: TRBV5-1
clone size: .
D gene: .
J gene: TRBJ2-2
CDR3 protein: CASSDRLVGPNTGELFF
CDR3 DNA: TGCGCCAGCAGCGATCGACTAGTGGGGCCGAACACCGGGGAGCTGTTTTTT

V gene: TRBV3-1/TRBV3-2
clone size: .
D gene: .
J gene: TRBJ1-3
CDR3 protein: CASSPGPLSGNTIYF
CDR3 DNA: TGTGCCAGCAGCCCAGGGCCTCTCTCTGGAAACACCATATATTTT

V gene: TRBV5-1
clone size: .
D gene: TRBD2
J gene: TRBJ2-5
CDR3 protein: CASSIGRSGSQETQYF
CDR3 DNA: TGCGCCAGCAGCATTGGTCGTAGCGGGAGTCAAGAGACCCAGTACTTC

V gene: TRBV3-1/TRBV3-2
clone size: .
D gene: .
J gene: TRBJ2-1
CDR3 protein: CASSQPTRLLGEQFF
CDR3 DNA: TGTGCCAGCAGCCAGCCTACCCGACTGCTCGGTGAGCAGTTCTTC

V gene: TRBV3-1/TRBV3-2
clone size: .
D gene: TRBD2
J gene: TRBJ2-7
CDR3 protein: CASSQDGGGYYEQYF
CDR3 DNA: TGTGCCAGCAGCCAAGACGGGGGGGGCTACTACGAGCAGTACTTC

V gene: TRBV5-6
clone size: .
D gene: TRBD2
J gene: TRBJ2-3
CDR3 protein: CASDNSLLPLAGGTDTQYF
CDR3 DNA: TGTGCCAGCGATAACAGCTTACTCCCTTTGGCGGGAGGTACAGATACGCAGTATTTT

V gene: TRBV19
clone size: .
D gene: .
J gene: TRBJ2-6
CDR3 protein: CASSMLESGANVLTF
CDR3 DNA: TGTGCCAGTAGTATGTTGGAGTCTGGGGCCAACGTCCTGACTTTC

V gene: TRBV27
clone size: .
D gene: TRBD1
J gene: TRBJ2-3
CDR3 protein: CASSFLGTGITDTQYF
CDR3 DNA: TGTGCCAGCAGTTTTTTGGGGACAGGGATAACAGATACGCAGTATTTT